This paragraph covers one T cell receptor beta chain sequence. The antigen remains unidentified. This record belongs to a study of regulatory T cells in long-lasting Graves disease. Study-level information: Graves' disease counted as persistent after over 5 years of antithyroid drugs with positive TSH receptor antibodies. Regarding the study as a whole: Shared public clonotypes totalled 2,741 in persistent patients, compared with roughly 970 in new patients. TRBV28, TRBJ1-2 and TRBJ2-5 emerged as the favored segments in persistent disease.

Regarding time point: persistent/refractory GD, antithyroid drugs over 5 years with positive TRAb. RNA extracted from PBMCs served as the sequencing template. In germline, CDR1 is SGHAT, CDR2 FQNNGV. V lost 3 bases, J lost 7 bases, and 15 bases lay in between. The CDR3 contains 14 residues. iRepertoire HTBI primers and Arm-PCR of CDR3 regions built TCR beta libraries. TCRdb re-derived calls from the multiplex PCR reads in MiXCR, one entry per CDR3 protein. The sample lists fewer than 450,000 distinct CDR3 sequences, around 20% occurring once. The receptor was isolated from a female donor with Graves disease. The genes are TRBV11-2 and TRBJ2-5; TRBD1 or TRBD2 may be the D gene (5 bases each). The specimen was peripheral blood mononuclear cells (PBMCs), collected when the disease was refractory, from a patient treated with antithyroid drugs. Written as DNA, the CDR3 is TGTGCCAGCAGCTTGGTGGATGAGGGGATGACCCAGTACTTC. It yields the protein CASSLVDEGMTQYF.